Detailed here is one TCR beta chain. This CDR3 contains 16 residues. Unmatched junction bases numbered 13, after V lost 7 bases and J lost 4 bases. CDR1 LGHNT and CDR2 FRNRAP come from the germline V gene. This specimen comes from a study of cytomegalovirus exposure and HLA in healthy donors. With 60 Vbeta and 13 Jbeta primers, the PCR was carried out. TCRdb's copy holds only in-frame clones and misses some; the assay was immunoSEQ multiplex PCR. Altogether roughly 160,000 clones are present, around 72% being singletons, with the ten largest covering 2% to 3%. This sequence was found in a female donor in good health and CMV-seronegative. What was sequenced was PBMCs. The chain recombines TRBV12-5 with TRBJ1-5; 7 positions match TRBD1. The CDR3 spells CASAVLGQVSNQPQHF. The CDR3 DNA follows: TGTGCTAGTGCCGTCTTAGGACAGGTCTCTAATCAGCCCCAGCATTTT.